This T cell receptor (beta chain) was recovered during a study of early T cells in non-severe SARS-CoV-2 infection (dated by TCRdb to the early 2020s). Broadly, across the study: Because TCR sequencing was done on bulk RNA from unsorted whole blood, the alpha and beta chains could not be paired.

The full study reports these points: VDJdb matching was skewed toward anti-spike CD8 responses and likely underestimated virus-specific expansions by missing private and CD4 specificities.

Library generation was performed with 5' RACE. This sample was sequenced with a NextSeq 500. To correct for sequencing error and PCR bias, the TCR library protocol tagged individual cDNA molecules with unique molecular identifiers. Both TCR alpha and beta chains were sequenced, and tight co-correlation was observed between alpha and beta sequence abundances in each sample. Per the original workflow: Decombinator V4 was used to annotate the V gene, J gene and CDR3 of the TCR sequences. TCRs were defined as expanded if a significant change between any two time points was detected under a Poisson model with p below 0.0001. TCR abundances were normalised to the total number of TCRs sequenced per sample and expressed as counts per million. MAIT TCRs were defined by TRAV1-2 paired with TRAJ12, TRAJ20 or TRAJ33, and iNKT TCRs by TRAV10 paired with TRAJ18. VDJdb, accessed on 1 November 2021, was searched for TCRs annotated for CMV, EBV and SARS-CoV-2, and TCRs annotated for more than one antigen were excluded. In-frame beta chains were kept once TCRdb had trimmed the public reads at Q25 with fastp and called clones with MiXCR. Each CDR3 protein appears once, grouped with its most common genes and DNA. The V and J calls shown here were made by TCRdb, not taken from the authors' results. This sample lists about 52,000 distinct CDR3 sequences; roughly 6.2% were detected once. The ten largest clones take up around 4% of the sample.

This was a case-control study nested in a cohort of healthcare workers in London, UK, who had nasopharyngeal swab PCR tests and blood samples taken every week. Healthcare workers were enrolled in the week of the UK lockdown, from 23 to 31 March 2020, and were followed every week for up to about 16 weeks. This clonotype was seen more than once but under ten times. Which antigen it targets is not known. Per-nucleotide qualities are absent, and no much larger clonotype sits a single base away. The CDR3 runs 15 residues from the cysteine to the phenylalanine. Only CDR3 DNA remains: 45 bases, in frame from the first base. CDR1 and CDR2 (GTSNPN, SVGIG) derive from the germline V gene (reference sequence). V is cut by 2 bases and J by 8 bases, and the space between the germline ends is 16 bases.

This chain joins TRBV30 to TRBJ1-6; the D gene is perhaps TRBD1, from 5 matching bases. This receptor was obtained from an adult who was a healthcare worker with PCR-confirmed SARS-CoV-2 infection or an uninfected control (not recorded which). Sequences were obtained from whole blood. The CDR3 reads CAWSNPRDWDSPLHF. The nucleotide sequence is given as TGTGCCTGGAGTAACCCTCGGGACTGGGATTCACCCCTCCACTTT.